This T cell receptor beta chain was documented in a study of regulatory T cells in long-lasting Graves disease. With iRepertoire HTBI primers and Arm-PCR of CDR3 regions, TCR beta libraries were built. TCRdb ran MiXCR on the multiplex PCR reads and lists one entry per CDR3 protein. The sample records roughly 400,000 distinct CDR3 sequences, approximately 22% being singletons. Looked up from germline, CDR1 is ENHRY and CDR2 is SYGVKD. CDR3 length: 14 amino acids. Trimming took off 8 bases at V and 1 base at J, with 13 bases between the two ends. Noted time point: persistent/refractory GD, antithyroid drugs over 5 years with positive TRAb. PBMC-derived RNA was used for the TCR library.

This TCR derives from a female donor with Graves disease. The gene calls are TRBV10-3 and TRBJ2-3; tentative D call: TRBD2 (5 bases). The sample consisted of peripheral blood mononuclear cells (PBMCs), taken when the disease was refractory, from a patient treated with antithyroid drugs. The CDR3 nucleotides read TGTGCCATCGAGGACTCCCGCGGCACAGATACGCAGTATTTT. It codes for CAIEDSRGTDTQYF.